This T cell receptor beta chain is drawn from a study of shared clonotypes between healthy human individuals. Assay used: immunoSEQ multiplex PCR; TCRdb lists only in-frame clones, some missing. The table lists about 490,000 clones, 60% to 85% of them singletons, with approximately 13% in the top ten. V was clipped by 1 base and J by 5 bases, with 11 bases between them. The germline CDR1 and CDR2 sequences are LNHDA and SQIVND (reference sequence). The CDR3 covers 14 residues. The source is a woman between 35 and 50 years old in good health. Some clones in this sample may be carry-over from other donors' samples. The chain couples TRBV19 to TRBJ2-5, with D hard to call. The material sequenced was PBMCs. CDR3 sequence: CASSIASSRETQYF. The CDR3 DNA is TGTGCCAGTAGTATAGCTAGTAGCCGGGAGACCCAGTACTTC.